This T cell receptor beta chain was sequenced for a study of CD8+ T cells in alopecia areata. Study as a whole: Twice daily, treated patients received 5 to 10 mg of oral tofacitinib.

The V gene's germline CDR1 is SGDLS and CDR2 YYNGEE. The CDR3 consists of 13 residues. V shed 2 bases and J shed 0 bases, with 3 bases lying between them. The sample's treatment: oral pan-JAK inhibitor, 5-10 mg twice daily. It was cDNA, reverse transcribed from extracted RNA, that served as the sequencing template. Sequencing was performed with immunoSEQ multiplex PCR; in TCRdb, only in-frame clones are kept and a portion is missing. The sample shows around 180,000 clones, over 55% of them seen only once. The sequence came from a human donor with alopecia areata. The sample consisted of CD4+ T cells sorted from blood, taken at week 24, from a patient treated with tofacitinib. The chain is built from TRBV9 and TRBJ1-5; D uncertain. The CDR3 is CASSVSSNQPQHF. The DNA of the CDR3 is TGTGCCAGCAGCGTGAGTAGCAATCAGCCCCAGCATTTT.